The entry that follows covers one T cell receptor (beta chain) sequence. Its antigen is as yet unknown. Trimming at V came to 1 base and at J to 2 bases, leaving 7 bases not matched to a gene. Germline V lookup: CDR1 SGHRS, CDR2 YFSETQ. The CDR3 contains 17 residues. The authors ran a second PCR of about 7 to 11 cycles using a sample-barcoded 5' primer and a J-beta primer mix. In TCRdb, the 5' RACE reads were re-called with MiXCR into one record per CDR3 protein. In the table there are over 1,300,000 distinct CDR3 sequences, approximately 60% of which are singletons. This sample was included in a study of blood T cells in healthy people across ages. Notes on the study in general: Greater diversity and more naive CD4+ cells were seen in long-lived donors than in aged donors. It was held that diversity estimates obtained from one million T cells represented underestimates. TCR beta diversity tracked closely with naive T cell percentage.

The extraction recovered at least 6 micrograms of total RNA per sample. Sequencing used blood. This TCR was sampled from a man aged 18 to 35 in good health. This chain joins TRBV5-1 and TRBJ2-3; 10 nucleotides align to TRBD2. For the CDR3, the DNA is TGCGCCAGCAGCTTGAGTTCTAGCGGGAGATACACAGATACGCAGTATTTT. Protein product: CASSLSSSGRYTDTQYF.